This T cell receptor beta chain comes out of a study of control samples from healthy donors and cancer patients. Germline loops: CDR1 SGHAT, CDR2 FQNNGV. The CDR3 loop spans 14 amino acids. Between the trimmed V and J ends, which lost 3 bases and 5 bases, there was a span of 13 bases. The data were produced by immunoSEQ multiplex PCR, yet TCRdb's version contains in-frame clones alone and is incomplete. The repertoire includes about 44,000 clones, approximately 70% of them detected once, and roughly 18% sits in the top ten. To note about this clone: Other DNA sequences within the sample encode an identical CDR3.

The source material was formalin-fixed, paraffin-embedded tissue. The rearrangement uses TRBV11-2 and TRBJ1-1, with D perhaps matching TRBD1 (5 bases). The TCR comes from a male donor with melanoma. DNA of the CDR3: TGTGCCAGCAGCTTCAGGACGGGGGAGACTGAAGCTTTCTTT. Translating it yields CASSFRTGETEAFF.